The table lists the clone carrying this T cell receptor beta chain with many counts. The antigen remains undetermined. This record comes from a study of spatial heterogeneity in lung cancer. Regarding time point: sample taken at primary tumor resection. The study sequenced unsorted whole RNA from tumor, nontumor lung or frozen PBMC. Every individual TCR cDNA molecule carried its own unique molecular identifier, which allowed correction of PCR and sequencing errors. TCRdb recomputed calls from the 5' RACE reads with MiXCR, one row per CDR3 protein. The sample yields some 25,000 distinct CDR3 sequences, 4% to 6% seen once. The CDR3 has 15 residues. CDR1 and CDR2 (germline): SGHAT, FQNNGV. Trimming at V came to 1 base and at J to 5 bases, leaving 2 bases not matched to a gene. Overall study results and limits: Relative to follow-up, resection was when ubiquitous expanded tumor TCRs appeared more in blood.

The chain carries TRBV11-2 and TRBJ2-5; TRBD2 matches 12 bases. The sample here was PBMCs, taken at surgery. This sequence was found in a male donor with early-stage non-small cell lung cancer. CDR3 in DNA: TGTGCCAGCAGCTTAGGGACTAGCGGGGTTGAGACCCAGTACTTC. This codes for CASSLGTSGVETQYF.